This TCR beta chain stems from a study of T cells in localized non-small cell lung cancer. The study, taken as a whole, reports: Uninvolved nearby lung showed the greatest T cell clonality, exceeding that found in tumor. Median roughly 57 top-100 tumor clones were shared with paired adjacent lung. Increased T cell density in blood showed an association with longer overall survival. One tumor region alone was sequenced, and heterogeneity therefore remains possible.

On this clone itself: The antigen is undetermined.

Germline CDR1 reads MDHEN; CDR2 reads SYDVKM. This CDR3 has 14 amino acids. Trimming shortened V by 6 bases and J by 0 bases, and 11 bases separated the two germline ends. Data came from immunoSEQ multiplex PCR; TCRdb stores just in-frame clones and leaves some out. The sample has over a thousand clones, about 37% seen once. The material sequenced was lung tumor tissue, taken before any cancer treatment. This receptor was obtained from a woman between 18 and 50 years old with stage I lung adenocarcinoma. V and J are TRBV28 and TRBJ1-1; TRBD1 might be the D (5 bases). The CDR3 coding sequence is TGTGCCAGCAGATATTCACAGGTGAACACTGAAGCTTTCTTT. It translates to CASRYSQVNTEAFF.